This T cell receptor beta chain is drawn from a study of shared clonotypes between healthy human individuals. Turning to the study itself: Three plates each covered CD4 naive and memory; CD8 naive two, CD8 memory one.

The naive CD8 population came from CD45RO-negative cells selected for CCR7, without terminally differentiated effector memory CD45RA+ cells. Trimming removed 3 bases at V and 1 base at J, with 7 bases between. Looked up from germline, CDR1 is KGHSH and CDR2 is LQKENI. This CDR3 comprises 13 residues. As concerns this clone: The antigen is unknown. This sample also contains other DNA sequences that code for the same CDR3.

Study-level points and caveats: With a few donors compared, about 5.2% of naive CD4 clonotypes were shared. As a rule, naive subsets had a larger estimated richness than memory subsets.

Each sorted subset replicate got 200 ng genomic DNA, roughly 27,000 genomes. The protocol was immunoSEQ multiplex PCR, while the TCRdb copy is restricted to in-frame clones and leaves out a portion. The table records about 2.1 million clones, just over 90% of them present only once. The chain recombines TRBV18 with TRBJ2-7; the D gene is possibly TRBD2 (6 bases). The TCR was taken from a man aged 18 to 29 in good health. Some clones in this sample may be carry-over from other donors' samples. The sequenced sample consisted of naive CD8+ T cells from PBMCs. In DNA, the CDR3 is TGTGCCAGCTCACCGGGGGGATCCTACGAGCAGTACTTC. Protein product: CASSPGGSYEQYF.